This T cell receptor (beta chain) comes out of a study of T-cell reconstitution after alpha-beta-depleted transplantation in children. The junction had 11 bases not matched to a gene; V was cut back by 9 bases and J by 6 bases. The CDR3 spans 15 residues. Germline CDR1 and CDR2: SEHNR and FQNEAQ (reference sequence). Unique molecular identifiers were used to barcode this TCRbeta library. TCRdb used MiXCR to reprocess the PCR reads, holding one entry per CDR3 protein. The repertoire holds 450,000 to 600,000 distinct CDR3 sequences, approximately 20% seen once, with less than 4% in the top ten. The source is a human donor who donated a stem cell graft to a child with acute lymphoblastic leukemia. The source was PBMCs from the stem cell graft donor, collected from the stem cell graft. The J gene is TRBJ2-1, the V gene TRBV7-9, with 10 positions matching TRBD2. DNA for the CDR3: TGTGCCAGGAGCCCGATCGGACTAGCGGTCAATGAGCAGTTCTTC. It codes for CARSPIGLAVNEQFF.